The clone carrying this TCR beta chain showed up just a few times. Its antigen is as yet unknown. This sample was included in a study of CD8+ T cells in alopecia areata. Study summary: Tofacitinib continued for 6 to 18 months and was then withheld for 6 months. The study, taken as a whole, reports: Scalp clonality and expanded CD8+ clones among the top 100 showed significant decreases with tofacitinib. Many expanded lesional clones stayed in scalp and blood while on tofacitinib. Relative to normal scalp, lesional scalp, especially alopecia totalis/universalis, showed higher clonality.

Investigators isolated RNA and reverse transcribed it into cDNA to act as the sequencing template. The data were produced by immunoSEQ multiplex PCR, yet TCRdb's version contains in-frame clones alone and is incomplete. The data show hundreds of thousands of clones, with 60% seen just once and roughly 0.93% held by the top ten. Treatment: oral pan-JAK inhibitor, 5-10 mg twice daily. The V and J ends lost 1 base and 2 bases respectively, with 10 bases between them. The CDR3 covers 15 residues. Germline CDR1 reads SEHNR; CDR2 reads FQNEAQ (reference sequence). This material consisted of CD4+ T cells sorted from blood, taken at week 52, from a patient treated with tofacitinib. The chain is built from TRBV7-9 and TRBJ2-3; D may be TRBD1 (5 bases). This clonotype was sampled from a human donor with alopecia areata. The CDR3 spells CASSLGTGYTDTQYF. In nucleotides, the CDR3 is TGTGCCAGCAGCTTAGGAACAGGCTACACAGATACGCAGTATTTT.